This passage covers 22 T cell receptor beta chains from one sample sequenced in a study of blood T cell repertoires in COVID-19. Repertoires were generated with immunoSEQ multiplex PCR, while TCRdb's copy carries only in-frame clones and drops some. The sample consists of 140,000 or so clones, 70% to 90% of them appearing once. Sample: peripheral blood. The receptors originated from a human donor with acute or convalescent COVID-19. The donor label of this sample is uncertain.

The chain joins TRBV7-3 to TRBJ1-4, with D tentatively TRBD1 (5 bases). V lost 5 bases and J lost 2, with 6 bases in between. CDR3 size: 13 residues. Germline V gene data show CDR1 as SGHTA and CDR2 as FQGTGA. CDR3 coding DNA: TGTGCCAGCAGCGGGGCGACTAATGAAAAACTGTTTTTT. Amino acid sequence: CASSGATNEKLFF.

The chain combines TRBV6-5 with TRBJ1-3; the D gene is possibly TRBD1 (6 bases). The ends were cut back, 0 bases at V and 6 bases at J, with 15 bases in the middle. Germline lookup yields CDR1 MNHEY and CDR2 SVGAGI. The CDR3 loop spans 16 amino acids. The CDR3 loop is CASSYSKTTGANTIYF. The CDR3 DNA is TGTGCCAGCAGTTACTCGAAGACGACAGGAGCAAACACCATATATTTT.

The chain couples TRBV6-5 to TRBJ1-1; no definite D call. V gave up 6 bases and J gave up 0 bases, with 11 bases separating them. The CDR3 spans 14 residues. The germline V gene encodes CDR1 MNHEY and CDR2 SVGAGI. The CDR3: CASRRTELNTEAFF. Here the CDR3 DNA reads TGTGCCAGCAGGCGAACAGAGCTGAACACTGAAGCTTTCTTT.

The chain has TRBV3-1 (or the pseudogene TRBV3-2) and TRBJ2-7, with TRBD1 matching 7 bases. The J segment lost 2 bases and the V segment lost 1 base, leaving 8 bases of the junction unmatched. This CDR3 has 16 amino acids. From germline, CDR1 is LGHDT and CDR2 YNNKEL (reference sequence). CDR3 DNA sequence: TGTGCCAGCAGCCAAGGACGACAGGGTCGAGCCTACGAGCAGTACTTC. It encodes CASSQGRQGRAYEQYF.

The chain uses TRBV7-9 and TRBJ2-2, with 12 nucleotides matching TRBD2. The CDR3 has 17 amino acids. The V segment lost 2 bases and the J segment 4 bases; nucleotides outside the gene matches: 5. The germline V gene encodes CDR1 SEHNR and CDR2 FQNEAQ (reference sequence). Here the CDR3 reads CASSLLAGGRGTGELFF. DNA of the CDR3: TGTGCCAGCAGCTTACTAGCGGGGGGGCGTGGCACCGGGGAGCTGTTTTTT.

The rearrangement joins TRBV9 to TRBJ1-1; maybe TRBD1 (5 bases). This CDR3 is built from 14 residues. V was clipped by 0 bases and J by 4 bases, with 10 bases between them. Germline values: CDR1 SGDLS, CDR2 YYNGEE. CDR3 in amino acids: CASSVAGWGTEAFF. CDR3 DNA: TGTGCCAGCAGCGTAGCAGGGTGGGGCACTGAAGCTTTCTTT.

This clone has just one count. This chain connects TRBV7-3 to TRBJ2-2; TRBD1 matches at 11 bases. With 8 bases clipped from V and 6 bases from J, the junction kept 8 bases outside the gene matches. This CDR3 has 15 amino acids. Germline CDR1 and CDR2: SGHTA and FQGTGA. CDR3 bases: TGTGCCAGCGGCCAGGACAGGGGGCTTTCCGGGGAGCTGTTTTTT. Translation gives CASGQDRGLSGELFF.

This clone was observed a single time. This rearrangement joins TRBV7-6 to TRBJ2-2; perhaps TRBD1 as D (6 bases). Germline V gene lookup returns CDR1 SGHVS and CDR2 FNYEAQ. The CDR3 is 15 residues long. Trimming pared 0 bases from V and 6 bases from J, leaving 11 bases between. The CDR3 here is CASSLARGTAGELFF. The CDR3 DNA reads TGTGCCAGCAGCTTAGCGAGGGGGACGGCCGGGGAGCTGTTTTTT.

This rearrangement joins TRBV27 to TRBJ1-2; 9 bases map to TRBD1. In germline, CDR1 is MNHEY, CDR2 SMNVEV (reference sequence). The CDR3 runs to 18 residues. After removal of 5 bases from V and 1 base from J, the junction contained 14 bases not matched to a gene. As DNA, the CDR3 is TGTGCCAGCAGTCCCAAACAGGGGGCGCCCTACTTTAACTATGGCTACACCTTC. Protein sequence: CASSPKQGAPYFNYGYTF.

This clone was observed a few times. The chain uses TRBV7-9 and TRBJ2-3; D may be TRBD2 (5 bases). The CDR3 is 15 amino acids. V lost 4 bases and J 2 bases, leaving 13 bases between the germline ends. CDR1 SEHNR and CDR2 FQNEAQ come from the germline V gene (reference sequence). CDR3 DNA sequence: TGTGCCAGCAGCTCCTCGGGGTTCCTCACAGATACGCAGTATTTT. Residues: CASSSSGFLTDTQYF.

The chain couples TRBV28 to TRBJ2-7; D uncertain. V shed 3 bases and J shed 7 bases, with 7 bases lying between them. This CDR3 has 11 residues. Germline lookup yields CDR1 MDHEN and CDR2 SYDVKM. CDR3 amino acids: CASSFGLEQYF. In DNA form, the CDR3 reads TGTGCCAGCAGTTTCGGTCTAGAGCAGTACTTC.

This chain uses TRBV9 with TRBJ2-3; D might be TRBD2 (5 bases). Trimming pared 0 bases from V and 1 base from J, leaving 9 bases between. Per the germline V gene, CDR1 is SGDLS and CDR2 is YYNGEE. The CDR3 has 15 amino acids. This chain's CDR3 is CASSVVLGGTDTQYF. The CDR3 DNA is TGTGCCAGCAGCGTAGTTCTGGGAGGCACAGATACGCAGTATTTT.

The chain has TRBV10-1 and TRBJ2-3; the match to TRBD2 covers 12 bases. The CDR3 sequence is 20 residues long. The germline CDR1 and CDR2 sequences are WNHNN and SYGVQD (reference sequence). Losses at the gene ends were 8 bases for V and 1 base for J; bases not matched to a gene: 19. The CDR3 reads CASPKGGLITSGGCTDTQYF. In DNA, the CDR3 is TGCGCCAGCCCAAAGGGGGGACTAATCACTAGCGGGGGGTGCACAGATACGCAGTATTTT.

This clone was counted once. This sequence joins TRBV18 and TRBJ2-4, with D perhaps TRBD2 (5 bases). Trimming pared 0 bases from V and 3 bases from J, leaving 12 bases between. CDR1 is KGHSH and CDR2 is LQKENI in the germline V gene. The CDR3 has 16 residues. CDR3 residues: CASSPPWARDKNIQYF. In nucleotides, the CDR3 is TGTGCCAGCTCACCACCTTGGGCCCGGGACAAAAACATTCAGTACTTC.

This clone was recorded a few times. The rearrangement links TRBV28 to TRBJ2-5, with a weak D call TRBD1 (6 bases). V was clipped by 8 bases and J by 5 bases, with 24 bases between them. The CDR3 covers 16 residues. Germline assignment: CDR1 MDHEN and CDR2 SYDVKM. CDR3 loop: CASFSGQGLSLETQYF. The CDR3 DNA is TGTGCCAGCTTCTCGGGGCAGGGGTTGAGTTTGGAGACCCAGTACTTC. The full variable domain, with the rest looked up from reference TRBV28 and TRBJ2-5, is DVKVTQSSRYLVKRTGEKVFLECVQDMDHENMFWYRQDPGLGLRLIYFSYDVKMKEKGDIPEGYSVSREKKERFSLILESASTNQTSMYLCASFSGQGLSLETQYFGPGTRLLVL.

This chain joins TRBV28 and TRBJ1-1; maybe TRBD1 (5 bases). This CDR3 contains 15 residues. Trimming took off 3 bases at V and 1 base at J, with 12 bases between the two ends. Germline V gene data show CDR1 as MDHEN and CDR2 as SYDVKM. The CDR3 DNA reads TGTGCCAGCAGTTTCCCCCGGAGGGGGAACACTGAAGCTTTCTTT. Translating it yields CASSFPRRGNTEAFF.

The genes are TRBV7-9 and TRBJ2-6; 9 bases map to TRBD1. The length of the CDR3 is 16 residues. From germline, CDR1 is SEHNR and CDR2 FQNEAQ (reference sequence). V gave up 4 bases and J gave up 2 bases; unmatched junction bases: 3. CDR3 region: CASSSQGAAGANVLTF. The CDR3 bases are TGTGCCAGCAGCTCACAGGGGGCGGCTGGGGCCAACGTCCTGACTTTC.

The chain employs TRBV24-1 and TRBJ2-3, with 7 bases fitting TRBD2. The junction had 5 bases not matched to a gene; V was cut back by 3 bases and J by 9 bases. Germline CDR1 is KGHDR and CDR2 is SFDVKD. The CDR3 sequence is 13 residues long. CDR3 sequence (DNA): TGTGCCACCAGTGATCCGAGGACTAGGACGCAGTATTTT. Protein sequence: CATSDPRTRTQYF.

This chain uses TRBV11-2 with TRBJ2-6; 8 bases are a match to TRBD1. Germline CDR1 is SGHAT and CDR2 is FQNNGV. The CDR3 spans 17 residues. The trim removed 3 bases at V and 3 bases at J, leaving 7 bases unmatched. CDR3 amino acids: CASSLDRVKGGANVLTF. The CDR3 DNA is TGTGCCAGCAGCTTGGACAGGGTAAAAGGTGGGGCCAACGTCCTGACTTTC.

The rearrangement links TRBV3-1 (or the pseudogene TRBV3-2) to TRBJ1-2, with D unclear. Germline CDR1 reads LGHDT; CDR2 reads YNNKEL (reference sequence). The CDR3 consists of 12 residues. V was clipped by 2 bases and J by 7 bases, with 8 bases between them. In nucleotides, the CDR3 is TGTGCCAGCAGCCAAACTGAGGGTGGCTACACCTTC. Amino acids: CASSQTEGGYTF.

The J gene is TRBJ1-2, the V gene TRBV5-6; no reliable D call. The CDR3 spans 13 residues. Between the trimmed V and J ends, which lost 0 bases and 4 bases, there was a span of 7 bases. CDR1 is SGHDT and CDR2 is YYEEEE in the germline V gene. The CDR3 DNA follows: TGTGCCAGCAGCTTGGCGGCAGGCTATGGCTACACCTTC. As protein: CASSLAAGYGYTF.

The V gene is TRBV5-1, the J gene TRBJ2-1, with 8 bases fitting TRBD2. CDR3 size: 13 residues. V dropped 6 bases and J dropped 10; count of bases not matched to a gene: 9. Germline loops: CDR1 SGHRS, CDR2 YFSETQ. CDR3 in DNA: TGCGCCAGCATGACCCCGGGGGGGTGGGAGCAGTTCTTC. It codes for CASMTPGGWEQFF.